The 11 T cell receptor beta chains in this list originate from one sample, sequenced in a study of tumor T cells in aggressive B-cell lymphoma. Sequenced by immunoSEQ multiplex PCR; TCRdb stores in-frame clones only, minus some. The sample lists around 10,000 clones; about nine tenths were seen once. The sequenced material came from tumor tissue. The receptors derive from an adult with diffuse large B cell lymphoma.

The chain joins TRBV7-9 to TRBJ1-5, with 7 bases identical to TRBD1. V trimming: 3 bases; J trimming: 5 bases; junction bases outside the gene matches: 1. CDR1 is SEHNR and CDR2 is FQNEAQ in the germline V gene (reference sequence). The CDR3 loop spans 13 amino acids. The CDR3: CASSFDRDQPQHF. DNA of the CDR3: TGTGCCAGCAGCTTTGACAGGGATCAGCCCCAGCATTTT.

The rearrangement uses TRBV9 and TRBJ2-5, with 8 bases matching TRBD1. The end of the DNA fits TRBJ2-7 better, so the J call may be wrong. This CDR3 contains 14 residues. Germline V gene lookup returns CDR1 SGDLS and CDR2 YYNGEE. In DNA form, the CDR3 reads TGTGCCAGCAGCGCACAGGGGGTCCCCTACGAGCAGTACTTC. Its translation is CASSAQGVPYEQYF.

This rearrangement joins TRBV2 to TRBJ2-7, with TRBD2 matching over 8 bases. The V gene end was trimmed by 7 bases and the J gene end by 4 bases; junction bases not matched to a gene: 3. The CDR3 extends over 12 amino acids. Germline V CDR1 and CDR2: SNHLY, FYNNEI. The CDR3: CASTLAGYEQYF. For the CDR3, the DNA is TGTGCCAGCACCTTAGCGGGGTACGAGCAGTACTTC. Looking up the rest from reference TRBV2 and TRBJ2-7 gives the full variable domain: EPEVTQTPSHQVTQMGQEVILRCVPISNHLYFYWYRQILGQKVEFLVSFYNNEISEKSEIFDDQFSVERPDGSNFTLKIRSTKLEDSAMYFCASTLAGYEQYFGPGTRLTVT.

The chain uses TRBV7-9 and TRBJ1-2; D not certain. The germline V and J ends were trimmed by 3 bases and 4 bases, with 12 bases remaining between them. The CDR3 runs to 14 residues. Germline-derived CDR1 and CDR2 are SEHNR and FQNEAQ (reference sequence). CDR3 residues: CASSLRSDSYGYTF. CDR3 bases: TGTGCCAGCAGCTTGCGGAGTGATAGCTATGGCTACACCTTC.

The rearrangement joins TRBV5-1 to TRBJ2-5; D possibly corresponds to TRBD2 (5 bases). This CDR3 comprises 15 residues. Per the germline V gene, CDR1 is SGHRS and CDR2 is YFSETQ. The V and J ends lost 2 bases and 1 base respectively, with 12 bases between them. CDR3 DNA: TGCGCCAGCAGCTTTTCGGGGTTTAGCCAAGAGACCCAGTACTTC. Translation gives CASSFSGFSQETQYF.

DNA for the CDR3: TGTGCCAGCAGCAATGCGGGACAGGGGGCTCCGAGGGGGCTAATAGCCAAAAACATTCAGTACTTC. Translation gives CASSNAGQGAPRGLIAKNIQYF. V and J are TRBV21-1 and TRBJ2-4; the table calls TRBD1, which could not be checked here. TRBV21-1 is a pseudogene locus. The CDR3 loop spans 22 amino acids.

This sequence joins TRBV30 and TRBJ1-5, with 10 nucleotides matching TRBD1. V was pared by 4 bases and J by 6 bases, with 9 bases of the junction left unmatched. The CDR3 has 15 amino acids. Germline V gene sequence: CDR1 GTSNPN, CDR2 SVGIG (reference sequence). As DNA, the CDR3 is TGTGCCTGGACCAAGACAGGGGGCCTTGGTCAGCCCCAGCATTTT. It specifies CAWTKTGGLGQPQHF.

Only one count was recorded for this clone. V gene TRBV7-3 combines with J gene TRBJ2-3; a weak D match, TRBD2 (5 bases). This CDR3 region has 15 residues. Trimming left V 5 bases short and J 0 bases short, with 12 bases between. CDR1 SGHTA and CDR2 FQGTGA come from the germline V gene. The CDR3 coding sequence is TGTGCCAGCAGCCCCGGGGTGGGGAGCACAGATACGCAGTATTTT. This encodes CASSPGVGSTDTQYF.

This clone was picked up a small number of times. J is TRBJ1-2 and V is TRBV13, with 7 bases matching TRBD1. Losses at the gene ends were 0 bases for V and 5 bases for J; bases not matched to a gene: 9. Germline V lookup: CDR1 PRHDT, CDR2 FYEKMQ (reference sequence). The CDR3 is 16 residues long. As DNA, the CDR3 is TGTGCCAGCAGCTTAGGCGGCCAGGGACAGTGGTATGGCTACACCTTC. Translation: CASSLGGQGQWYGYTF.

This chain links TRBV6-5 with TRBJ2-7, with 9 positions matching TRBD1. The germline V gene has CDR1 MNHEY and CDR2 SVGAGI. J lost 4 bases, V lost 2 bases, and 9 bases had no gene match. The CDR3 is 16 residues long. CDR3 sequence: CASSYGTGGQEYEQYF. DNA of the CDR3: TGTGCCAGCAGTTACGGTACAGGGGGCCAAGAGTACGAGCAGTACTTC.

The chain combines TRBV25-1 with TRBJ1-6; D not certain. Per the germline V gene, CDR1 is MGHDK and CDR2 is SYGVNS. Trimming left V 7 bases short and J 11 bases short, with 15 bases between. The CDR3 runs to 13 residues. This CDR3 reads CASTLTEGTPLHF. CDR3 in DNA: TGTGCCAGCACCTTGACGGAGGGCACACCCCTCCACTTT. Using reference TRBV25-1 and TRBJ1-6 for the parts outside the CDR3, the full variable domain is EADIYQTPRYLVIGTGKKITLECSQTMGHDKMYWYQQDPGMELHLIHYSYGVNSTEKGDLSSESTVSRIRTEHFPLTLESARPSHTSQYLCASTLTEGTPLHFGNGTRLTVT.